These 8 T cell receptor beta chains share one sample of origin, sequenced in a study of T cells in localized non-small cell lung cancer. Sequencing used immunoSEQ multiplex PCR; TCRdb keeps in-frame clones, though not all of them. Among 9,400 or so clones listed, roughly 90% were seen once. The material sequenced was peripheral blood, taken before any cancer treatment. The receptors were gathered from an older female donor with stage II squamous cell lung carcinoma.

The chain links TRBV7-8 to TRBJ1-2, with a weak D call TRBD1 (5 bases). The CDR3 consists of 15 residues. V was shortened by 5 bases and J by 1 base, with 14 bases between the two germline ends. CDR1 is SGHVS and CDR2 is FQNEAQ in the germline V gene. CDR3 nucleotide sequence: TGTGCCAGCAGCAAGGGGCCGGGGATTAACTATGGCTACACCTTC. It codes for CASSKGPGINYGYTF. Drawing the rest from reference TRBV7-8 and TRBJ1-2, the complete variable domain is GAGVSQSPRYKVAKRGQDVALRCDPISGHVSLFWYQQALGQGPEFLTYFQNEAQLDKSGLPSDRFFAERPEGSVSTLKIQRTQQEDSAVYLCASSKGPGINYGYTFGSGTRLTVV.

This clone was picked up a small number of times. The chain employs TRBV28 and TRBJ1-5, with TRBD1 matching 10 bases. Germline-derived CDR1 and CDR2 are MDHEN and SYDVKM. The CDR3 loop spans 16 amino acids. The ends lost 6 bases at V and 2 bases at J; junction bases unmatched: 7. The CDR3 protein is CASSPPGTGGNQPQHF. For the CDR3, the DNA is TGTGCCAGCAGCCCCCCAGGGACAGGGGGCAATCAGCCCCAGCATTTT.

The chain carries TRBV19 and TRBJ2-5; tentative D call: TRBD1 (6 bases). The V end was cut by 5 bases, the J end by 4 bases, with 17 bases between. CDR1 and CDR2 from the germline V gene are LNHDA and SQIVND (reference sequence). This CDR3 comprises 15 residues. CDR3 sequence: CASSLFRGKVETQYF. CDR3 DNA sequence: TGTGCCAGTAGTCTCTTCAGGGGTAAGGTAGAGACCCAGTACTTC. Full variable domain (missing parts from reference TRBV19 and TRBJ2-5): DGGITQSPKYLFRKEGQNVTLSCEQNLNHDAMYWYRQDPGQGLRLIYYSQIVNDFQKGDIAEGYSVSREKKESFPLTVTSAQKNPTAFYLCASSLFRGKVETQYFGPGTRLLVL.

This clone has a handful of counts. J is TRBJ2-7 and V is TRBV28; 8 bases match TRBD1. V lost 3 bases and J lost 10; bases outside the gene matches: 8. The CDR3 length is 13 residues. Germline-derived CDR1 and CDR2 are MDHEN and SYDVKM. The DNA of the CDR3 is TGTGCCAGCAGTTTTAGTGACAGGGGAATACAGTACTTC. Protein product: CASSFSDRGIQYF.

The V gene is TRBV27, the J gene TRBJ2-3, with no clear D. The V and J ends lost 6 bases and 0 bases respectively, with 10 bases between them. The CDR3 totals 14 residues. The germline V gene encodes CDR1 MNHEY and CDR2 SMNVEV (reference sequence). The CDR3 spells CASSHLGSTDTQYF. The CDR3 DNA follows: TGTGCCAGCAGCCATCTAGGGAGCACAGATACGCAGTATTTT.

CDR3 loop: CASSLAPRETQYF. The CDR3 nucleotides read TGCGCCAGCAGCTTAGCCCCGCGGGAGACCCAGTACTTC. The chain uses TRBV5-1 and TRBJ2-5; no firm D call. Germline-derived CDR1 and CDR2 are SGHRS and YFSETQ. Between the trimmed V and J ends, which lost 2 bases and 5 bases, there was a span of 10 bases. The CDR3 has 13 residues.

This clone was counted a single time. Here the CDR3 DNA reads TGTGCCAGCAGCTTAGGGAGTAGCGGGGGGGGAGAGACCCAGTACTTC. This codes for CASSLGSSGGGETQYF. The chain recombines TRBV11-2 with TRBJ2-5; 11 nucleotides match TRBD2. V lost 1 base and J lost 4; bases outside the gene matches: 5. CDR1 is SGHAT and CDR2 is FQNNGV in the germline V gene. The CDR3 is made up of 16 amino acids.

This clone was counted between two and nine times. This rearrangement joins TRBV19 to TRBJ2-2; D call uncertain. In germline, CDR1 is LNHDA, CDR2 SQIVND (reference sequence). The CDR3 has 14 residues. With 1 base removed from V and 1 base from J, the gap between germline ends came to 4 bases. This CDR3 is CASSIAENTGELFF. The CDR3 DNA reads as TGTGCCAGTAGTATAGCTGAGAACACCGGGGAGCTGTTTTTT. Supplemented by reference TRBV19 and TRBJ2-2, the full variable domain reads DGGITQSPKYLFRKEGQNVTLSCEQNLNHDAMYWYRQDPGQGLRLIYYSQIVNDFQKGDIAEGYSVSREKKESFPLTVTSAQKNPTAFYLCASSIAENTGELFFGEGSRLTVL.